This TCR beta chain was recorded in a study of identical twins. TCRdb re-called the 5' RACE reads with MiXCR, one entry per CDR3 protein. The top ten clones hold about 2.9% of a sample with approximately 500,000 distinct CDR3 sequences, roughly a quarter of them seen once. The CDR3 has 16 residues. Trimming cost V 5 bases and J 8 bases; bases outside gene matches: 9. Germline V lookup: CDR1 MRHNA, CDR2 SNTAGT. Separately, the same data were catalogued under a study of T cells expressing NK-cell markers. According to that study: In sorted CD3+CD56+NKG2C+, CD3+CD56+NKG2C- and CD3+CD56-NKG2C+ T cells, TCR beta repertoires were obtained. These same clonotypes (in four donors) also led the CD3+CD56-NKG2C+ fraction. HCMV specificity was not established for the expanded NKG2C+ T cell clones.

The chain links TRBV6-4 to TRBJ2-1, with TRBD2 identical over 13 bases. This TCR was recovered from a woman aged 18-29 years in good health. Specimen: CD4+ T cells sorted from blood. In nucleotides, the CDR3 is TGTGCCAGCAGTCTTGAACCGGGACTAGCGGGGTATGAGCAGTTCTTC. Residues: CASSLEPGLAGYEQFF.